The text below deals with one T cell receptor beta chain. This specimen belongs to a study of molecular identifiers for immune sequencing clone quantification. Naive CD8 T cells underwent sorting with the CD8+CD4-CCR7+CD45RA+ definition. Germline CDR1 and CDR2: LNHDA and SQIVND (reference sequence). CDR3 size: 14 residues. V shed 3 bases and J shed 4 bases, with 12 bases lying between them. As previously described, bulk TCR libraries were made using listed TCR primers. TCRdb itself ran the PCR reads through MiXCR, one entry per CDR3 protein. The data hold roughly 320,000 distinct CDR3 sequences, with 20% to 25% observed a single time.

V gene TRBV19 combines with J gene TRBJ2-5, with no clear D. The receptor comes from a human donor in good health. Some libraries in this study had Jurkat cell RNA spiked in. The sample taken for sequencing was naive CD8+ T cells from blood, with Jurkat cell RNA spiked in. Subset of the sample: FACS-sorted CD8+CD4-CCR7+CD45RA+ naive T cells. CDR3 nucleotides: TGTGCCAGTAGTATCAGGAACAGTCGAGAGACCCAGTACTTC. Protein product: CASSIRNSRETQYF.